What follows are 27 T cell receptor beta chains derived from one specimen sequenced in a study of shared clonotypes between healthy human individuals. This table comes from immunoSEQ multiplex PCR, and its TCRdb copy is limited to in-frame clones, with some not included. The sample lists about 380,000 clones; 95% to 97% were seen once. Sequenced input: memory CD8+ T cells sorted from blood. The subset: CD45RO+ cells pooled with CCR7-negative TemRA cells. Every receptor here comes from a man aged 25 to 40 in good health.

The rearrangement joins TRBV21-1 to TRBJ1-4. TRBV21-1 is assigned pseudogene status. The CDR3 has 14 residues. The CDR3 nucleotides read TGTGCCAGCAGCAAAGAGGGCCAAAATGAAAAACTGTTTTTT. Its translation: CASSKEGQNEKLFF.

This chain connects TRBV28 to TRBJ2-5, with 9 bases identical to TRBD2. J lost 1 base, V lost 8 bases, and 5 bases had no gene match. The CDR3 is 14 amino acids. The germline gives CDR1 MDHEN, CDR2 SYDVKM. This chain's CDR3 is CASVTSGVQETQYF. The CDR3 DNA reads TGTGCCAGCGTGACTAGCGGAGTCCAAGAGACCCAGTACTTC.

V is TRBV19 and J is TRBJ1-1; 8 bases fit TRBD1. CDR1 and CDR2 from the germline V gene are LNHDA and SQIVND (reference sequence). Losses at the gene ends were 8 bases for V and 7 bases for J; bases not matched to a gene: 9. The CDR3 has 13 amino acids. CDR3 residues: CASLDRGRGEAFF. For the CDR3, the DNA is TGTGCCAGTCTAGACAGGGGTAGGGGTGAAGCTTTCTTT.

The J gene is TRBJ2-5, the V gene TRBV7-2; the D is unclear. The CDR3 is 16 residues long. The V and J ends lost 0 bases and 6 bases respectively, with 17 bases between them. Germline-derived CDR1 and CDR2 are SGHTA and FQGNSA. Here the CDR3 DNA reads TGTGCCAGCAGCTTAGCCTGGAGTGGGAATATGAAGACCCAGTACTTC. This encodes CASSLAWSGNMKTQYF.

The genes are TRBV5-5 and TRBJ2-5; no definite D call. V dropped 0 bases and J dropped 5 bases, with 5 bases sitting between them. The CDR3 covers 12 residues. Per germline, CDR1 SGHKS and CDR2 YYEKEE (reference sequence). CDR3 residues: CASSLDWETQYF. The CDR3 DNA sequence: TGTGCCAGCAGCTTGGATTGGGAGACCCAGTACTTC.

This chain joins TRBV5-1 and TRBJ2-2; TRBD2 matches 9 bases. Germline values: CDR1 SGHRS, CDR2 YFSETQ. The CDR3 has 15 amino acids. The V segment lost 2 bases and the J segment 6 bases; nucleotides outside the gene matches: 5. CDR3 region: CASSFSSGSPGELFF. The CDR3 DNA sequence: TGCGCCAGCAGCTTTAGTAGCGGGAGCCCCGGGGAGCTGTTTTTT.

CDR3 sequence reads: CAHQLTGRPSTTNEKLFF. CDR3 bases: TGTGCTCACCAACTGACGGGTCGACCGTCCACAACTAATGAAAAACTGTTTTTT. This chain links TRBV30 with TRBJ1-4, with D unclear. Germline values: CDR1 GTSNPN, CDR2 SVGIG (reference sequence). The CDR3 length is 18 residues.

The rearrangement links TRBV13 to TRBJ1-4, with no clear D. The ends were cut back, 4 bases at V and 4 bases at J, with 16 bases in the middle. This CDR3 is 16 amino acids long. Germline V gene sequence: CDR1 PRHDT, CDR2 FYEKMQ (reference sequence). This chain's CDR3 is CASSSRSAVYNEKLFF. The CDR3 coding sequence is TGTGCCAGCAGCTCCAGATCGGCGGTCTATAATGAAAAACTGTTTTTT.

J is TRBJ1-2 and V is TRBV5-1; 10 nucleotides match TRBD1. Trimming removed 3 bases from V and 4 bases from J; junction bases left unmatched: 0. CDR1 SGHRS and CDR2 YFSETQ come from the germline V gene. CDR3 length: 13 residues. The CDR3 loop reads CASSWTGGYGYTF. The CDR3 nucleotides read TGCGCCAGCAGCTGGACAGGGGGCTATGGCTACACCTTC.

This chain links TRBV30 with TRBJ2-7, with a tentative D call TRBD2 (5 bases). This CDR3 spans 12 amino acids. The V gene's germline CDR1 is GTSNPN and CDR2 SVGIG (reference sequence). V shed 1 base and J shed 4 bases, with 8 bases lying between them. CDR3 protein: CAWSGTGYEQYF. The CDR3 nucleotides read TGTGCCTGGAGTGGCACGGGGTACGAGCAGTACTTC.

J is TRBJ2-7 and V is TRBV9; 7 bases align to TRBD1. The CDR3 consists of 17 residues. Germline V gives CDR1 SGDLS, CDR2 YYNGEE. V lost 2 bases to trimming and J lost 5 bases; unmatched junction nucleotides: 16. CDR3 residues: CASSVVNGTVLCDEQYF. The CDR3 DNA follows: TGTGCCAGCAGCGTGGTCAACGGGACAGTCCTCTGCGACGAGCAGTACTTC. Drawing the rest from reference TRBV9 and TRBJ2-7, the complete variable domain is DSGVTQTPKHLITATGQRVTLRCSPRSGDLSVYWYQQSLDQGLQFLIQYYNGEERAKGNILERFSAQQFPDLHSELNLSSLELGDSALYFCASSVVNGTVLCDEQYFGPGTRLTVT.

The V gene is TRBV5-1, the J gene TRBJ2-2; 10 positions match TRBD2. The trim removed 0 bases at V and 3 bases at J, leaving 11 bases unmatched. Germline CDR1 SGHRS, CDR2 YFSETQ. The CDR3 length is 19 residues. The CDR3 DNA sequence: TGCGCCAGCAGCTTGGGGCACGGACTAGCGGTAGTCCACACCGGGGAGCTGTTTTTT. Translated, it gives CASSLGHGLAVVHTGELFF.

Points on this clone: The same CDR3 can be traced to other DNA sequences in this sample. The chain combines TRBV6-1 with TRBJ2-3; 13 bases map to TRBD2. There are 15 residues in the CDR3. The germline CDR1 and CDR2 sequences are MNHNS and SASEGT. Unmatched junction bases numbered 1, after V lost 4 bases and J lost 3 bases. CDR3 sequence (DNA): TGTGCCAGCAGTGGGACTAGCGGGAGAACAGATACGCAGTATTTT. Translated: CASSGTSGRTDTQYF.

The chain combines TRBV30 with TRBJ1-1; possibly TRBD1 for D (5 bases). Germline loops: CDR1 GTSNPN, CDR2 SVGIG (reference sequence). The CDR3 contains 12 residues. V lost 2 bases to trimming and J lost 8 bases, with 12 bases between them. CDR3 nucleotide sequence: TGTGCCTGGAGTAACCCGACAGAAGAAGCTTTCTTT. It translates to CAWSNPTEEAFF.

The chain joins TRBV4-1 to TRBJ2-5; 8 bases are shared with TRBD1. In germline, CDR1 is MGHRA, CDR2 YSYEKL. V shed 2 bases and J 5 bases; nucleotides not matched to a gene: 10. This CDR3 has 16 residues. This chain's CDR3 is CASSQRNRGLGETQYF. CDR3 DNA: TGCGCCAGCAGCCAAAGGAACAGGGGGTTAGGGGAGACCCAGTACTTC.

A note on this clone: The same CDR3 is also encoded by other DNA sequences in this sample. The V gene is TRBV10-3, the J gene TRBJ1-1, with a tentative D call TRBD1 (5 bases). CDR3 length equals 13 residues. Trimming took off 2 bases at V and 4 bases at J, with 8 bases between the two ends. Germline CDR1 and CDR2: ENHRY and SYGVKD. The CDR3 here is CAISEGQGTEAFF. CDR3 nucleotides: TGTGCCATCAGTGAGGGCCAGGGCACTGAAGCTTTCTTT.

The chain uses TRBV19 and TRBJ2-6, with TRBD1 identical over 8 bases. V shed 2 bases and J 0 bases; nucleotides not matched to a gene: 9. The CDR3 runs 19 residues. CDR1 is LNHDA, CDR2 SQIVND, per germline (reference sequence). The CDR3 reads CASSILPGGAYSGANVLTF. The CDR3 nucleotides read TGTGCCAGTAGTATACTCCCAGGGGGCGCCTACTCTGGGGCCAACGTCCTGACTTTC. The variable domain in full, with the rest retrieved from reference TRBV19 and TRBJ2-6, is DGGITQSPKYLFRKEGQNVTLSCEQNLNHDAMYWYRQDPGQGLRLIYYSQIVNDFQKGDIAEGYSVSREKKESFPLTVTSAQKNPTAFYLCASSILPGGAYSGANVLTFGAGSRLTVL.

CDR3 sequence: CASSPLTGDTQYF. CDR3 DNA: TGTGCCAGCAGCCCCCTAACAGGGGATACGCAGTATTTT. This chain links TRBV7-3 with TRBJ2-3, with a possible D match to TRBD1 (6 bases). This CDR3 spans 13 amino acids. Germline V CDR1 and CDR2: SGHTA, FQGTGA. Between the trimmed V and J ends, which lost 5 bases and 6 bases, there was a span of 12 bases.

The chain is built from TRBV28 and TRBJ2-7; 9 positions match TRBD2. Germline V CDR1 and CDR2: MDHEN, SYDVKM. The CDR3 runs to 16 residues. The junction had 9 bases not matched to a gene; V was cut back by 6 bases and J by 0 bases. CDR3: CASSLTGTSPSYEQYF. The CDR3, as DNA: TGTGCCAGCAGCTTGACCGGGACTAGCCCCTCCTACGAGCAGTACTTC.

The gene calls are TRBV19 and TRBJ1-2; D remains ambiguous. With 8 bases removed from V and 7 bases from J, the gap between germline ends came to 14 bases. Germline V gene lookup returns CDR1 LNHDA and CDR2 SQIVND (reference sequence). CDR3 length equals 12 residues. CDR3 nucleotide sequence: TGTGCCAGTGGGTGGCCCGCGGGTGGCTACACCTTC. Encoded protein: CASGWPAGGYTF.

This chain uses TRBV28 with TRBJ2-7, with a possible D match to TRBD2 (5 bases). CDR3 length: 14 residues. Germline CDR1 is MDHEN and CDR2 is SYDVKM. Trimming shortened V by 3 bases and J by 1 base, and 10 bases separated the two germline ends. The DNA of the CDR3 is TGTGCCAGCAGTTTCAGCGGAGCGTCCTACGAGCAGTACTTC. Its translation is CASSFSGASYEQYF.

The chain links TRBV7-9 to TRBJ2-3, with D possibly called TRBD1 or TRBD2 (5 bases each). With 3 bases removed from V and 7 bases from J, the gap between germline ends came to 14 bases. The CDR3 contains 14 residues. Germline-derived CDR1 and CDR2 are SEHNR and FQNEAQ (reference sequence). CDR3 coding DNA: TGTGCCAGCAGCTTTCCACCGACGGGACATACGCAGTATTTT. This gives the protein CASSFPPTGHTQYF.

The rearrangement joins TRBV20-1 to TRBJ1-1; D ambiguous. The CDR3 runs to 10 residues. Trimming removed 5 bases at V and 7 bases at J, with 8 bases between. Germline V gives CDR1 DFQATT, CDR2 SNEGSKA (reference sequence). The CDR3 is CSAGWVEAFF. CDR3 nucleotides: TGCAGTGCTGGATGGGTTGAAGCTTTCTTT.

This clone appeared a single time. The rearrangement uses TRBV2 and TRBJ2-5; 11 bases line up with TRBD1. The CDR3 totals 13 residues. With V trimmed by 6 bases and J by 5 bases, 2 bases remained unmatched. Looked up from germline, CDR1 is SNHLY and CDR2 is FYNNEI. DNA of the CDR3: TGTGCCAGCAGGGACAGGGGGCTGGAGACCCAGTACTTC. Translating it yields CASRDRGLETQYF.

To note about this clone: Other DNA sequences in the sample encode the same CDR3. The V gene is TRBV9, the J gene TRBJ2-1; 13 bases map to TRBD2. The CDR3 covers 15 residues. V shed 0 bases and J 6 bases; nucleotides not matched to a gene: 0. CDR1 is SGDLS and CDR2 is YYNGEE in the germline V gene. The CDR3 sequence is CASSVGTSGSNEQFF. CDR3 in DNA: TGTGCCAGCAGCGTAGGGACTAGCGGGAGCAATGAGCAGTTCTTC.

V usage is TRBV4-1 and J usage is TRBJ2-5; 11 bases are shared with TRBD2. V was clipped by 2 bases and J by 1 base; unmatched bases: 6. The CDR3 loop spans 17 amino acids. Per the germline V gene, CDR1 is MGHRA and CDR2 is YSYEKL. The CDR3 sequence: CASSQSLAGGTQETQYF. In nucleotides, the CDR3 is TGCGCCAGCAGCCAATCTCTAGCGGGGGGAACCCAAGAGACCCAGTACTTC.

This chain connects TRBV19 to TRBJ2-4, with unresolved D. CDR1 is LNHDA and CDR2 is SQIVND in the germline V gene (reference sequence). Trimming removed 3 bases at V and 10 bases at J, with 16 bases between. The CDR3 has 14 residues. In nucleotides, the CDR3 is TGTGCCAGTAGTATCACAAGGTGGAAGCGTATTCAGTACTTC. This encodes CASSITRWKRIQYF.